This passage covers 18 T cell receptor beta chains from one sample sequenced in a study of T cell repertoires in cytomegalovirus infection. TCRdb re-called the reads through MiXCR, storing one row per CDR3 protein. The sample shows a few hundred thousand distinct CDR3 sequences, about 25% of them seen only once. The specimen sequenced was PBMCs. The receptors stem from a human donor in good health (CMV status not recorded). Some clones in this sample may be carry-over from other donors' samples.

This clonotype was detected a few times. V gene TRBV4-2 combines with J gene TRBJ2-1; TRBD2 matches at 13 bases. This CDR3 comprises 17 residues. CDR1 and CDR2 from the germline V gene are LGHNA and YNFKEQ. The V segment lost 3 bases and the J segment 0 bases; nucleotides outside the gene matches: 2. This CDR3 is CASSQGLAGYSYNEQFF. The CDR3 DNA is TGTGCCAGCAGCCAGGGACTAGCGGGGTACTCCTACAATGAGCAGTTCTTC.

This clonotype showed up just a few times. This sequence joins TRBV7-2 and TRBJ2-5; the D gene could be TRBD1 or TRBD2 (5 bases each). Trimming removed 2 bases at V and 5 bases at J, with 15 bases between. Germline CDR1 is SGHTA and CDR2 is FQGNSA. The CDR3 covers 15 residues. Here the CDR3 DNA reads TGTGCCAGCAGCTTACGACGGGACCCAGGGGAGACCCAGTACTTC. Its protein is CASSLRRDPGETQYF.

The V and J genes are TRBV5-1 and TRBJ1-5; TRBD1 matches 9 bases. V dropped 4 bases and J dropped 9; count of bases not matched to a gene: 5. The CDR3 totals 13 residues. The germline V gene encodes CDR1 SGHRS and CDR2 YFSETQ. The CDR3 spells CASSEGQGRPQHF. CDR3 in DNA: TGCGCCAGCAGCGAGGGACAGGGACGGCCCCAGCATTTT.

This clonotype was detected only a few times. The J gene is TRBJ1-3, the V gene TRBV6-1, with TRBD1 identical over 11 bases. The CDR3 has 16 amino acids. The germline gives CDR1 MNHNS, CDR2 SASEGT. V shed 3 bases, J shed 2 bases, and the junction held 3 bases outside the gene matches. As DNA, the CDR3 is TGTGCCAGCAGTGAGGGGACAGGGGGGACTGGAAACACCATATATTTT. Its protein product is CASSEGTGGTGNTIYF.

The chain recombines TRBV6-1 with TRBJ2-2; D remains ambiguous. Germline loops: CDR1 MNHNS, CDR2 SASEGT. The CDR3 totals 15 residues. V gave up 5 bases and J gave up 1 base, with 11 bases separating them. Here the CDR3 reads CASSQTHMNTGELFF. CDR3 DNA: TGTGCCAGCAGTCAAACCCACATGAACACCGGGGAGCTGTTTTTT.

This clonotype occurred a few times. The chain combines TRBV6-1 with TRBJ1-2, with TRBD1 matching over 10 bases. Per the germline V gene, CDR1 is MNHNS and CDR2 is SASEGT. V was pared by 6 bases and J by 8 bases, with 6 bases of the junction left unmatched. CDR3 size: 13 residues. Written as DNA, the CDR3 is TGTGCCAGCAGGACGACGGGACAGGGGGGCTACACCTTC. Protein sequence: CASRTTGQGGYTF.

This clonotype has a handful of counts. The chain joins TRBV24-1 to TRBJ2-1; no clear D. This CDR3 is 14 amino acids long. Trimming took off 4 bases at V and 6 bases at J, with 12 bases between the two ends. Germline CDR1 is KGHDR and CDR2 is SFDVKD. CDR3 DNA sequence: TGTGCCACCAGTGACCCCTGGTTAGCCAATGAGCAGTTCTTC. It translates to CATSDPWLANEQFF.

The gene calls are TRBV28 and TRBJ2-2, with TRBD1 identical over 12 bases. Unmatched junction bases numbered 8, after V lost 3 bases and J lost 0 bases. This CDR3 comprises 19 residues. Germline V gene data show CDR1 as MDHEN and CDR2 as SYDVKM. CDR3 sequence (DNA): TGTGCCAGCAGTTTCCGCGGGACAGGGGGCCGGTCGAACACCGGGGAGCTGTTTTTT. Its protein is CASSFRGTGGRSNTGELFF.

This clonotype has just a few counts. The V gene is TRBV27, the J gene TRBJ2-5; the D gene could be TRBD1 or TRBD2 (5 bases each). The CDR3 is made up of 21 amino acids. V was pared by 5 bases and J by 0 bases, with 31 bases between. Per the germline V gene, CDR1 is MNHEY and CDR2 is SMNVEV (reference sequence). The CDR3 DNA is TGTGCCAGCAGTCCTGGACTCGGGTCGAGGCTACCCAGAGGGGACCAAGAGACCCAGTACTTC. Translating gives CASSPGLGSRLPRGDQETQYF.

The sample holds many counts of this clonotype. The rearrangement uses TRBV7-2 and TRBJ2-1, with D hard to call. The V and J ends lost 2 bases and 5 bases respectively, with 4 bases between them. The CDR3 has 12 residues. Looked up from germline, CDR1 is SGHTA and CDR2 is FQGNSA. The CDR3 DNA follows: TGTGCCAGCAGCTTAAACGACAATGAGCAGTTCTTC. The encoded protein is CASSLNDNEQFF.

This clonotype came up a few times. The genes are TRBV7-9 and TRBJ2-6; tentatively, D is TRBD1 (6 bases). Trimming stripped 2 bases from V and 3 bases from J, with 14 bases between. The germline CDR1 and CDR2 sequences are SEHNR and FQNEAQ (reference sequence). This CDR3 has 17 residues. Written as DNA, the CDR3 is TGTGCCAGCAGCTTATGGGGCCAGGGGATTGGGGCCAACGTCCTGACTTTC. Its translation: CASSLWGQGIGANVLTF.

The rearrangement uses TRBV7-2 and TRBJ2-3, with D possibly matching TRBD2 (6 bases). The CDR3 has 16 residues. Trimming stripped 5 bases from V and 2 bases from J, with 17 bases between. The germline V gene has CDR1 SGHTA and CDR2 FQGNSA. The CDR3 nucleotides read TGTGCCAGCAGCCCACCCGGGACTGGAAACACAGATACGCAGTATTTT. Its protein product is CASSPPGTGNTDTQYF.

This chain uses TRBV5-4 with TRBJ2-6, with 9 bases lining up with TRBD1. The CDR3 has 16 amino acids. CDR1 and CDR2 from the germline V gene are SGHNT and YYREEE (reference sequence). The ends lost 4 bases at V and 1 base at J; junction bases unmatched: 3. This CDR3 reads CASSTGQGSGANVLTF. Here the CDR3 DNA reads TGTGCCAGCAGCACGGGACAGGGTTCTGGGGCCAACGTCCTGACTTTC.

The V gene is TRBV28, the J gene TRBJ2-7; maybe TRBD1 (6 bases). The germline gives CDR1 MDHEN, CDR2 SYDVKM. There are 14 residues in the CDR3. Trimming took off 7 bases at V and 3 bases at J, with 16 bases between the two ends. CDR3 nucleotides: TGTGCCAGCAAACCGGGACATAACTTCTACGAGCAGTACTTC. This sequence encodes CASKPGHNFYEQYF.

To note about this clonotype: A much more abundant neighbour one base away suggests this may be a read error. Here the CDR3 omits its conserved ending phenylalanine or tryptophan, so a read error is the likely source. This rearrangement joins TRBV7-6 to TRBJ2-1; no definite D call. V was trimmed by 3 bases and J by 10 bases, leaving 13 bases between them. Germline V CDR1 and CDR2: SGHVS, FNYEAQ. This CDR3 contains 13 residues. This CDR3 is CASSLSRGVEQFS. Written as DNA, the CDR3 is TGTGCCAGCAGCTTGTCCCGCGGCGTCGAGCAGTTCTCC.

This chain links TRBV7-6 with TRBJ1-6, with TRBD1 matching 7 bases. Germline-derived CDR1 and CDR2 are SGHVS and FNYEAQ. Trimming cost V 5 bases and J 14 bases; bases outside gene matches: 12. This CDR3 comprises 14 residues. Here the CDR3 DNA reads TGTGCCAGCAGCGCGGACAGGCCCCACGGATCCCTCCACTTT. Amino acids: CASSADRPHGSLHF.

The chain links TRBV20-1 to TRBJ2-1; D unresolved. Trimming took off 3 bases at V and 0 bases at J, with 12 bases between the two ends. Germline assignment: CDR1 DFQATT and CDR2 SNEGSKA (reference sequence). The CDR3 has 15 amino acids. CDR3 loop: CSARARTGSYNEQFF. The CDR3 DNA sequence: TGCAGTGCTAGGGCTCGAACGGGCTCCTACAATGAGCAGTTCTTC.

The chain has TRBV7-2 and TRBJ2-1, with TRBD2 matching 10 bases. The V gene end was trimmed by 3 bases and the J gene end by 8 bases; junction bases not matched to a gene: 10. Germline V gene data show CDR1 as SGHTA and CDR2 as FQGNSA. This CDR3 contains 16 residues. The CDR3 is CASSLSLAGVRDEQFF. CDR3 bases: TGTGCCAGCAGCTTGTCCCTAGCGGGAGTTCGCGATGAGCAGTTCTTC.